The rows below give T cell receptor beta chains drawn from one sample of a study of shared clonotypes between healthy human individuals. Sequenced by immunoSEQ multiplex PCR; TCRdb stores in-frame clones only, minus some. The sample yields about 820,000 clones, over 90% seen once. Material for sequencing was naive CD8+ T cells sorted from blood. These TCRs come from a man between 25 and 39 years old in good health. Each CDR3 is given with its conserved first and last residue. The D gene is left open where the match is weak. Only some rows state a clone size, as once, few, many or a class for expanded clones.

CDR3nt: TGTGCCAGCAGTGGACAAGCGGGAGTTTCCTACAATGAGCAGTTCTTC
CDR3aa: CASSGQAGVSYNEQFF
j_gene: TRBJ2-1
abundance: NA
v_gene: TRBV2
d_gene: TRBD2

CDR3nt: TGTGCCAGCAACGCTAACCCGACTCACCGACGGACTGATCAAGAGACCCAGTACTTC
CDR3aa: CASNANPTHRRTDQETQYF
j_gene: TRBJ2-5
abundance: NA
v_gene: TRBV28
d_gene: NA

CDR3nt: TGTGCCATCAGTTTAACTAGCGGAGGAGTCACAGATACGCAGTATTTT
CDR3aa: CAISLTSGGVTDTQYF
j_gene: TRBJ2-3
abundance: NA
v_gene: TRBV10-3
d_gene: TRBD2

CDR3nt: TGTGCCAGCAACCCCCGGGAGGGGGACTACAATGAGCAGTTCTTC
CDR3aa: CASNPREGDYNEQFF
j_gene: TRBJ2-1
abundance: NA
v_gene: TRBV7-9
d_gene: TRBD2

CDR3nt: TGCGCCAGCAGCTTGGCAGCAGGGGACAATGAGCAGTTCTTC
CDR3aa: CASSLAAGDNEQFF
j_gene: TRBJ2-1
abundance: NA
v_gene: TRBV5-1
d_gene: NA

CDR3nt: TGTGCCAGCAGCCTAGGTGGGTTAGCCAAAAACATTCAGTACTTC
CDR3aa: CASSLGGLAKNIQYF
j_gene: TRBJ2-4
abundance: NA
v_gene: TRBV7-9
d_gene: NA

CDR3nt: TGCGCCAGCAGAAGATTAGCGGGAGGGGTCACAGATACGCAGTATTTT
CDR3aa: CASRRLAGGVTDTQYF
j_gene: TRBJ2-3
abundance: NA
v_gene: TRBV5-1
d_gene: TRBD2

CDR3nt: TGTGCCAGCGGGACAACCTACGAGCAGTACTTC
CDR3aa: CASGTTYEQYF
j_gene: TRBJ2-7
abundance: NA
v_gene: TRBV5-8
d_gene: NA

CDR3nt: TGTGCCAGCAGCCTCCGCGGTCGGATCTACAATGAGCAGTTCTTC
CDR3aa: CASSLRGRIYNEQFF
j_gene: TRBJ2-1
abundance: NA
v_gene: TRBV9
d_gene: NA

CDR3nt: TGTGCCAGCAGTTTATCGGTAGCCCCCCCTTACTACGAGCAGTACTTC
CDR3aa: CASSLSVAPPYYEQYF
j_gene: TRBJ2-7
abundance: NA
v_gene: TRBV27
d_gene: NA

CDR3nt: TGCGCCAGCAGCCAAGAAACAGGGTCCTACAATGAGCAGTTCTTC
CDR3aa: CASSQETGSYNEQFF
j_gene: TRBJ2-1
abundance: NA
v_gene: TRBV4-3
d_gene: NA

CDR3nt: TGTGCCAGCAGTTACGGGGGGACCGGGGAGCTGTTTTTT
CDR3aa: CASSYGGTGELFF
j_gene: TRBJ2-2
abundance: NA
v_gene: TRBV6-5
d_gene: NA

CDR3nt: TGTGCCAGCAGCGGAGACAGCGGCGAGCAGTACTTC
CDR3aa: CASSGDSGEQYF
j_gene: TRBJ2-7
abundance: NA
v_gene: TRBV2
d_gene: NA

CDR3nt: TGTGCCTGGAGTGGGTTACTAGCGGGGTACAATGAGCAGTTCTTC
CDR3aa: CAWSGLLAGYNEQFF
j_gene: TRBJ2-1
abundance: NA
v_gene: TRBV30
d_gene: TRBD2

CDR3nt: TGTGCCAGCAGCCCAGCCGGGACCTCCAATGAGCAGTTCTTC
CDR3aa: CASSPAGTSNEQFF
j_gene: TRBJ2-1
abundance: once
v_gene: TRBV7-9
d_gene: NA

CDR3nt: TGTGCCACCAGCAGAGATCGGCTAGCGGAGCCTTGGGAGACCCAGTACTTC
CDR3aa: CATSRDRLAEPWETQYF
j_gene: TRBJ2-5
abundance: NA
v_gene: TRBV15
d_gene: TRBD2

CDR3nt: TGTGCCAGCAGCTTAAACAGACTCTACGAGCAGTACTTC
CDR3aa: CASSLNRLYEQYF
j_gene: TRBJ2-7
abundance: once
v_gene: TRBV7-2
d_gene: NA

CDR3nt: TGTGCCAGCAGTCTAGCGGGGAGCTACAATGAGCAGTTCTTC
CDR3aa: CASSLAGSYNEQFF
j_gene: TRBJ2-1
abundance: NA
v_gene: TRBV27
d_gene: TRBD2

CDR3nt: TGTGCCAGCAAGCTTACCGGGACAGGGGACTATGGCTACACCTTC
CDR3aa: CASKLTGTGDYGYTF
j_gene: TRBJ1-2
abundance: NA
v_gene: TRBV5-4
d_gene: TRBD1

CDR3nt: TGTGCCATCCAGAGGACAGGGGTTACCGAGCAGTACTTC
CDR3aa: CAIQRTGVTEQYF
j_gene: TRBJ2-7
abundance: NA
v_gene: TRBV7-9
d_gene: TRBD1

CDR3nt: TGTGCCAGCAGCTTTGGGGGGGCCTATAGCAATCAGCCCCAGCATTTT
CDR3aa: CASSFGGAYSNQPQHF
j_gene: TRBJ1-5
abundance: NA
v_gene: TRBV5-6
d_gene: NA

CDR3nt: TGTGCCATCAGCACAGGGTCCTCAGGGGGGAACACCGGGGAGCTGTTTTTT
CDR3aa: CAISTGSSGGNTGELFF
j_gene: TRBJ2-2
abundance: NA
v_gene: TRBV10-3
d_gene: TRBD1

CDR3nt: TGTGCCAGCAGTGAACTGAGGTATCCAAAAACCTACGAGCAGTACTTC
CDR3aa: CASSELRYPKTYEQYF
j_gene: TRBJ2-7
abundance: NA
v_gene: TRBV28
d_gene: NA

CDR3nt: TGTGCCTGGAGTCCCAGTCAGGGGACTGAAGCTTTCTTT
CDR3aa: CAWSPSQGTEAFF
j_gene: TRBJ1-1
abundance: NA
v_gene: TRBV30
d_gene: NA

CDR3nt: TGCGCCAGCAGCCAAGAGGGACAGACCCCCTCCGGCGGGGAGCTGTTTTTT
CDR3aa: CASSQEGQTPSGGELFF
j_gene: TRBJ2-2
abundance: NA
v_gene: TRBV4-3
d_gene: TRBD1

CDR3nt: TGTGCCTGGAGTGTAGGGGGGACTAATGAAAAACTGTTTTTT
CDR3aa: CAWSVGGTNEKLFF
j_gene: TRBJ1-4
abundance: NA
v_gene: TRBV30
d_gene: NA

CDR3nt: TGTGCCAGTAGTATCGGTCGGGGTTATACAGATACGCAGTATTTT
CDR3aa: CASSIGRGYTDTQYF
j_gene: TRBJ2-3
abundance: few
v_gene: TRBV19
d_gene: NA

CDR3nt: TGTGCCAGCAGCCTCCGGGAGGGGGTGCAAGATACGCAGTATTTT
CDR3aa: CASSLREGVQDTQYF
j_gene: TRBJ2-3
abundance: once
v_gene: TRBV6-5
d_gene: TRBD2

CDR3nt: TGTGCCATCAGTGAGTCGTTGGGGTTGGTTAGAGGCACAGATACGCAGTATTTT
CDR3aa: CAISESLGLVRGTDTQYF
j_gene: TRBJ2-3
abundance: once
v_gene: TRBV10-3
d_gene: NA

CDR3nt: TGTGCCAGCAGCGTCGCCGACCGGACCGATTACGAGCAGTACTTC
CDR3aa: CASSVADRTDYEQYF
j_gene: TRBJ2-7
abundance: NA
v_gene: TRBV9
d_gene: NA

CDR3nt: TGTGCCAGCAGCGTAGGGCGGACCTACGAGCAGTACTTC
CDR3aa: CASSVGRTYEQYF
j_gene: TRBJ2-7
abundance: NA
v_gene: TRBV9
d_gene: NA

CDR3nt: TGTGCCAGCAGCCATTACAGGAGCAATGAGCAGTTCTTC
CDR3aa: CASSHYRSNEQFF
j_gene: TRBJ2-1
abundance: NA
v_gene: TRBV4-2
d_gene: NA

CDR3nt: TGCGCCAGCAGCCAAGAACCTACTAGCGGGAGTATCGATGAGCAGTTCTTC
CDR3aa: CASSQEPTSGSIDEQFF
j_gene: TRBJ2-1
abundance: NA
v_gene: TRBV4-1
d_gene: TRBD2

CDR3nt: TGTGCCAGCAGTTCCGGGACGGCGAGCTCCTACAATGAGCAGTTCTTC
CDR3aa: CASSSGTASSYNEQFF
j_gene: TRBJ2-1
abundance: NA
v_gene: TRBV7-9
d_gene: NA

CDR3nt: TGTGCCAGCAGCTTAGGGGGGGCAAACTATGGCTACACCTTC
CDR3aa: CASSLGGANYGYTF
j_gene: TRBJ1-2
abundance: NA
v_gene: TRBV13
d_gene: NA

CDR3nt: TGTGCCAGCAGCTTGGGGCCCTTAGGTCCGGGAGGCTACACCTTC
CDR3aa: CASSLGPLGPGGYTF
j_gene: TRBJ1-2
abundance: NA
v_gene: TRBV5-5
d_gene: NA

CDR3nt: TGTGCCAGCAGCTTACCGGGAAAAAAATACGAGCAGTACTTC
CDR3aa: CASSLPGKKYEQYF
j_gene: TRBJ2-7
abundance: once
v_gene: TRBV5-4
d_gene: NA